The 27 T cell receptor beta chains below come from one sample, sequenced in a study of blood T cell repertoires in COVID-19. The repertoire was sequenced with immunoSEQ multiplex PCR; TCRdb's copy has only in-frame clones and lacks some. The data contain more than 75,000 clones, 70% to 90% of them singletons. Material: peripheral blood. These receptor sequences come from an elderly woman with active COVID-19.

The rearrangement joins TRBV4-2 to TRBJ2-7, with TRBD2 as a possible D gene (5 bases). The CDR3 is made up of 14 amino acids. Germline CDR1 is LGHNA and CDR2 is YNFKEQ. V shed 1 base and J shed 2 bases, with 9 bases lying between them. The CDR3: CASSQAGGTYEQYF. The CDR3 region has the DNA TGTGCCAGCAGCCAAGCAGGAGGCACCTACGAGCAGTACTTC.

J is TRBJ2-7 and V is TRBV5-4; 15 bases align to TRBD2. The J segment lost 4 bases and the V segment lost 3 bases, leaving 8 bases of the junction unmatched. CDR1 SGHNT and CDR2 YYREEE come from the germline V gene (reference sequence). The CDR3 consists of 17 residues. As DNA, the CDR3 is TGTGCCAGCAGCTCCGGACTAGCGGGAGGGCCGGGTTACGAGCAGTACTTC. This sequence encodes CASSSGLAGGPGYEQYF.

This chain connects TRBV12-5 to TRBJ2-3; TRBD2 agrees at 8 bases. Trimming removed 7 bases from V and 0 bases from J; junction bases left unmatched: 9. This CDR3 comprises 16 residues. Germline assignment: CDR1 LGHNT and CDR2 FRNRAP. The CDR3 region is CASAAGLAPSTDTQYF. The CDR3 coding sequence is TGTGCTAGTGCCGCCGGACTAGCCCCTAGCACAGATACGCAGTATTTT.

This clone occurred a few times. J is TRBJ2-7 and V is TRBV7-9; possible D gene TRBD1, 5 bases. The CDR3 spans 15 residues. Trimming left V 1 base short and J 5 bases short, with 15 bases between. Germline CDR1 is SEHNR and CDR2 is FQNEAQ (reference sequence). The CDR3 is CASSLGGSRVNEQYF. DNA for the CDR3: TGTGCCAGCAGCTTAGGGGGTAGCAGGGTAAACGAGCAGTACTTC.

The CDR3 loop reads CASSSKVLNQGAQYF. The CDR3 DNA reads TGTGCCAGCAGCTCGAAAGTCCTAAATCAGGGCGCGCAGTATTTT. The chain uses TRBV13 and TRBJ2-3; possible D gene TRBD1, 5 bases. The CDR3 loop spans 15 amino acids. The V end lost 4 bases, the J end lost 10 bases, and 21 bases lay between the germline ends. Germline-derived CDR1 and CDR2 are PRHDT and FYEKMQ (reference sequence).

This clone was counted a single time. CDR3 sequence reads: CASSSDRPSPGANVLTF. CDR3 DNA sequence: TGTGCCAGCAGCTCGGACAGGCCCAGTCCTGGGGCCAACGTCCTGACTTTC. The V gene is TRBV7-8, the J gene TRBJ2-6, with 7 bases identical to TRBD1. The CDR3 loop spans 17 amino acids. Germline lookup yields CDR1 SGHVS and CDR2 FQNEAQ. J lost 2 bases, V lost 4 bases, and 8 bases had no gene match.

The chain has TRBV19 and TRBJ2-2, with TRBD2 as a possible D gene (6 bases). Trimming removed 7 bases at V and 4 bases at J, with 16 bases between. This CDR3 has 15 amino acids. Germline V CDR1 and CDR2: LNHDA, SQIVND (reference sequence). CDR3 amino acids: CASTLWGVSTGELFF. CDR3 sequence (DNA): TGTGCCAGTACTTTGTGGGGGGTCAGCACCGGGGAGCTGTTTTTT.

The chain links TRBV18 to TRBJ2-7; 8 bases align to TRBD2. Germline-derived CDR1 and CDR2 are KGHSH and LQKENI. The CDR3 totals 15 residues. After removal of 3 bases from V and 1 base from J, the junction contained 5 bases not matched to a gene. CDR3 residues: CASSPSAGGSYEQYF. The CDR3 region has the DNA TGTGCCAGCTCACCCTCTGCGGGAGGATCCTACGAGCAGTACTTC.

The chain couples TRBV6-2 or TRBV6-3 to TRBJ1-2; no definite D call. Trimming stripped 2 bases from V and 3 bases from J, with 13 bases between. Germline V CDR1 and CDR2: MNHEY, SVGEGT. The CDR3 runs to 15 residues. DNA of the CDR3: TGTGCCAGCAGTTACCGTTCGTTTGGGCACTATGGCTACACCTTC. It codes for CASSYRSFGHYGYTF.

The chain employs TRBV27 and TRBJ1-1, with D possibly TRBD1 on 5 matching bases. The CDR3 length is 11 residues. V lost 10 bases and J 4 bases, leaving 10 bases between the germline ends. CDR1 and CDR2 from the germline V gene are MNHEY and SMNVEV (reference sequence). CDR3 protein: CATRGSTEAFF. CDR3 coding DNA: TGTGCCACCCGGGGGAGCACTGAAGCTTTCTTT.

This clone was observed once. The CDR3 protein is CASRGANVLTF. In nucleotides, the CDR3 is TGTGCCAGCCGGGGGGCCAACGTCCTGACTTTC. This chain joins TRBV3-1 (or the pseudogene TRBV3-2) and TRBJ2-6, with D hard to call. Trimming removed 8 bases from V and 4 bases from J, with 3 bases in between. Per germline, CDR1 LGHDT and CDR2 YNNKEL (reference sequence). CDR3 length equals 11 residues.

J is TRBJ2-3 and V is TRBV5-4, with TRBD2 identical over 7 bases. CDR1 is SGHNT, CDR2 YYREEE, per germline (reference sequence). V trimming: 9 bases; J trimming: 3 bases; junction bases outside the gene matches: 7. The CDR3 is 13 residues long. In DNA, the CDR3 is TGTGCCATCGCGGGAGCGATAACAGATACGCAGTATTTT. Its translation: CAIAGAITDTQYF.

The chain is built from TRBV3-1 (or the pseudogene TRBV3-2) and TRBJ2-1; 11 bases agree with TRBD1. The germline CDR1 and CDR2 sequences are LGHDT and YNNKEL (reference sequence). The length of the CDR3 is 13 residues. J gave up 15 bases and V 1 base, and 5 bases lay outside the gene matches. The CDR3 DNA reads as TGTGCCAGCAGCCAAGGGACAGGGGGCGCAGGGTTCTTC. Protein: CASSQGTGGAGFF.

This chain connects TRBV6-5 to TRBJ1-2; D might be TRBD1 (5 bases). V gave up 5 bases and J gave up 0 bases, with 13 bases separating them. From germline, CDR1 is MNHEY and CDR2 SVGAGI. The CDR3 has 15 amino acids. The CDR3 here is CASSPQGYSNYGYTF. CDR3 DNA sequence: TGTGCCAGCAGTCCTCAGGGTTACTCTAACTATGGCTACACCTTC.

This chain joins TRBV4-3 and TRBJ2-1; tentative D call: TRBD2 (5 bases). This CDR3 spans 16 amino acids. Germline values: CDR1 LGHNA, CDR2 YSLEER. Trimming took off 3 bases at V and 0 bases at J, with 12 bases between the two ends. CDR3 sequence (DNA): TGCGCCAGCAGCCATGTGGTGGGGAGCTCCTACAATGAGCAGTTCTTC. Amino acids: CASSHVVGSSYNEQFF.

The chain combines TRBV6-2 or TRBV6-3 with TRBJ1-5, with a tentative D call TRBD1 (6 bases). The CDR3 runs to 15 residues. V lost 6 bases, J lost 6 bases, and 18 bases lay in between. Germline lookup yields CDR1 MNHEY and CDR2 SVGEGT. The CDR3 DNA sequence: TGTGCCAGCAGCCGTCAACAGGGTGTGGGTCAGCCCCAGCATTTT. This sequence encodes CASSRQQGVGQPQHF.

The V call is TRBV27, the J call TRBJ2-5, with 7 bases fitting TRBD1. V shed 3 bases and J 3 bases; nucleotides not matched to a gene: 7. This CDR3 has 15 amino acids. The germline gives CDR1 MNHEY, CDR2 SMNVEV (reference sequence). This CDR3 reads CASSFSGTVEETQYF. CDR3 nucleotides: TGTGCCAGCAGTTTTTCCGGGACAGTTGAAGAGACCCAGTACTTC.

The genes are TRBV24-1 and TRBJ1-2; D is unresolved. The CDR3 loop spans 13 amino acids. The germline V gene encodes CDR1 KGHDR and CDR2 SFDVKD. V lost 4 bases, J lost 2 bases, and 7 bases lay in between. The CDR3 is CATSESQNYGYTF. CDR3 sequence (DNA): TGTGCCACCAGTGAGTCTCAGAACTATGGCTACACCTTC.

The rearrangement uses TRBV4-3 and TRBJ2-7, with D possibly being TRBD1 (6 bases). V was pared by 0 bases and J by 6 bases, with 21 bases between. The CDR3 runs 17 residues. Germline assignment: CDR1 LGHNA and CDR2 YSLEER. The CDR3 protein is CASSQDIRVAGDIEQYF. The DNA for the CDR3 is TGCGCCAGCAGCCAAGATATTAGAGTCGCAGGGGATATCGAGCAGTACTTC.

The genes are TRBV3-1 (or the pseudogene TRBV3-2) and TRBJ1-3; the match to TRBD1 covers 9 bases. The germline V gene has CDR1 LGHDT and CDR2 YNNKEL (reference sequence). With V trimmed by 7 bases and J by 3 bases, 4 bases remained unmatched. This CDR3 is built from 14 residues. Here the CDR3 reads CASTGTGFGNTIYF. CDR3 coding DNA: TGTGCCAGCACCGGGACAGGGTTTGGAAACACCATATATTTT.

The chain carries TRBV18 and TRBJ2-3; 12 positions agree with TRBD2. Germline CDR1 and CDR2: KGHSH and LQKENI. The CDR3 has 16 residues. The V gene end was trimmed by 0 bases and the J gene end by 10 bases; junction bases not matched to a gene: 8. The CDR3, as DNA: TGTGCCAGCTCACCACCGGTAAGGACTAGCGGGACGGCGCAGTATTTT. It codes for CASSPPVRTSGTAQYF.

CDR3 loop: CASSLLYRGGPHEQYF. The CDR3 DNA follows: TGCGCCAGCAGCCTACTATACCGGGGAGGGCCCCACGAGCAGTACTTC. The chain has TRBV4-3 and TRBJ2-7, with 7 positions matching TRBD2. The germline gives CDR1 LGHNA, CDR2 YSLEER. The CDR3 has 16 amino acids. V was clipped by 4 bases and J by 5 bases; unmatched bases: 14.

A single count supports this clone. The CDR3 coding sequence is TGTGCCAGCAGCACCCCCGACAGGGTCGATGAAGCTTTCTTT. Amino acid sequence: CASSTPDRVDEAFF. The rearrangement uses TRBV7-2 and TRBJ1-1; 7 nucleotides align to TRBD1. The CDR3 extends over 14 amino acids. The V and J ends lost 5 bases and 7 bases, in that order; junction bases with no gene match: 10. Germline V lookup: CDR1 SGHTA, CDR2 FQGNSA.

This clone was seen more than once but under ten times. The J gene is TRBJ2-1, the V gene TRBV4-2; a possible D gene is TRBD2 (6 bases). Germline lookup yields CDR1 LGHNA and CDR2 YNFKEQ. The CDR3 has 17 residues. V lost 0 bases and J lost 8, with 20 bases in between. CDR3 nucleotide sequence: TGTGCCAGCAGCCAAGATAGCGGCCGGGACCTGCTGGATGAGCAGTTCTTC. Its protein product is CASSQDSGRDLLDEQFF.

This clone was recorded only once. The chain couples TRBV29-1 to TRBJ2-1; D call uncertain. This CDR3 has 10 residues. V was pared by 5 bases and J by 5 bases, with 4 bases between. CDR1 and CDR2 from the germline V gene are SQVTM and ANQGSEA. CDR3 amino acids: CSVLNNEQFF. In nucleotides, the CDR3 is TGCAGCGTTCTAAACAATGAGCAGTTCTTC.

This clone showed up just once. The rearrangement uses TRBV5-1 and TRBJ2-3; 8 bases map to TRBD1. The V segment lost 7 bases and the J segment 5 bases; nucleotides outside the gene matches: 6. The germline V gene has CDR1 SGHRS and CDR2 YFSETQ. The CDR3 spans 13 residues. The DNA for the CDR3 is TGCGCCAGCGGACCAGGGGGCATAGATACGCAGTATTTT. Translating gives CASGPGGIDTQYF.

CDR3 DNA: TGTGCCATCAGTGACACGACTTGGGGGGTCGATGAGCAGTTCTTC. Translation gives CAISDTTWGVDEQFF. The chain recombines TRBV10-3 with TRBJ2-1, with D possibly matching TRBD2 (6 bases). Germline lookup yields CDR1 ENHRY and CDR2 SYGVKD. V was clipped by 3 bases and J by 8 bases, with 17 bases between them. The CDR3 has 15 residues.